The clone carrying this T cell receptor (beta chain) was detected ten times or more. Regions amplified from RNA transcripts were the TCR beta CDR3 regions. Researchers ran a first-round RT-PCR on the TCR CDR3 using the HTBI primer set. TCRdb re-derived calls from the multiplex PCR reads in MiXCR, one entry per CDR3 protein. The sample yields about 360,000 distinct CDR3 sequences, around a quarter seen once. This entry comes from a study of T cells in Graves' hyperthyroidism and ophthalmopathy. This CDR3 is 13 amino acids long. The V gene's germline CDR1 is KGHSH and CDR2 LQKENI. Germline trimming cut 5 bases from V and 5 bases from J; bases unmatched to any gene: 5.

The rearrangement joins TRBV18 to TRBJ2-5, with TRBD1 matching over 7 bases. Source material: blood. This sequence originates from a man between 45 and 60 years old with Graves' hyperthyroidism. The CDR3: CASSTGARETQYF. The CDR3 nucleotides are TGTGCCAGCTCAACAGGGGCCCGCGAGACCCAGTACTTC. Looking up the rest from reference TRBV18 and TRBJ2-5 gives the full variable domain: NAGVMQNPRHLVRRRGQEARLRCSPMKGHSHVYWYRQLPEEGLKFMVYLQKENIIDESGMPKERFSAEFPKEGPSILRIQQVVRGDSAAYFCASSTGARETQYFGPGTRLLVL.